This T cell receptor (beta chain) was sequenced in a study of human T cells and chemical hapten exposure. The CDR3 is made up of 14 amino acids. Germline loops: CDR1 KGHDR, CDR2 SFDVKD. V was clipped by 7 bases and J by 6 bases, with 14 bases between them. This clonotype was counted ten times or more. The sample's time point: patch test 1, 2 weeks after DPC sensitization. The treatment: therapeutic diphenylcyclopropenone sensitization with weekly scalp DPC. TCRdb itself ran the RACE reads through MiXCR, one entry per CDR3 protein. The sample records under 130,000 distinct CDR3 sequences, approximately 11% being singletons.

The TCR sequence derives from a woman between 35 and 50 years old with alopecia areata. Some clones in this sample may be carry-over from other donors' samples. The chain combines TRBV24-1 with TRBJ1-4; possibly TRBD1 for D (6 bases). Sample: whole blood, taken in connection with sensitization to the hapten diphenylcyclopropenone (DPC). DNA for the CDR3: TGTGCCACCAGACCACAGGGCCGGGATGAAAAACTGTTTTTT. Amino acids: CATRPQGRDEKLFF.